The 4 T cell receptor beta chains listed next were all sequenced from one sample in a study of cytomegalovirus exposure and HLA in healthy donors. 60 Vbeta and 13 Jbeta primers were used in PCR. Using immunoSEQ multiplex PCR, the repertoire was profiled, and TCRdb retains in-frame clones only, with some absent. The sample lists 150,000 to 200,000 clones; almost 85% were seen once. Material: PBMCs. The source is a woman aged 45 to 65 in good health and CMV-seronegative.

This clone was observed a handful of times. CDR3 bases: TGTGCCAGTAGTATCGAGGGTCATCTCTACGAGCAGTACTTC. It specifies CASSIEGHLYEQYF. V and J are TRBV19 and TRBJ2-7; D may be TRBD2 (5 bases). CDR1 LNHDA and CDR2 SQIVND come from the germline V gene (reference sequence). The ends were cut back, 3 bases at V and 3 bases at J, with 12 bases in the middle. This CDR3 is 14 amino acids long.

The chain employs TRBV15 and TRBJ2-1, with 13 bases that match TRBD2. The germline V gene has CDR1 LNHNV and CDR2 YYDKDF (reference sequence). Unmatched junction bases numbered 8, after V lost 5 bases and J lost 7 bases. This CDR3 spans 16 amino acids. The CDR3 sequence: CATSGRLAGGTNEQFF. The DNA of the CDR3 is TGTGCCACCAGCGGAAGACTAGCGGGAGGCACTAATGAGCAGTTCTTC.

This chain joins TRBV2 and TRBJ2-7, with D maybe TRBD2 (5 bases). This CDR3 has 15 amino acids. V shed 3 bases and J shed 3 bases, with 15 bases lying between them. CDR1 SNHLY and CDR2 FYNNEI come from the germline V gene. The CDR3 reads CASSDRHSGNYEQYF. DNA for the CDR3: TGTGCCAGCAGTGACAGACACTCGGGGAACTACGAGCAGTACTTC.

The gene calls are TRBV27 and TRBJ2-6; 7 nucleotides match TRBD2. Trimming at V came to 6 bases and at J to 0 bases, leaving 11 bases not matched to a gene. This CDR3 comprises 18 residues. Germline V gene sequence: CDR1 MNHEY, CDR2 SMNVEV (reference sequence). The CDR3 DNA sequence: TGTGCCAGCAGCCGAAGCGGGACTGCGAACTCTGGGGCCAACGTCCTGACTTTC. Amino acids: CASSRSGTANSGANVLTF.